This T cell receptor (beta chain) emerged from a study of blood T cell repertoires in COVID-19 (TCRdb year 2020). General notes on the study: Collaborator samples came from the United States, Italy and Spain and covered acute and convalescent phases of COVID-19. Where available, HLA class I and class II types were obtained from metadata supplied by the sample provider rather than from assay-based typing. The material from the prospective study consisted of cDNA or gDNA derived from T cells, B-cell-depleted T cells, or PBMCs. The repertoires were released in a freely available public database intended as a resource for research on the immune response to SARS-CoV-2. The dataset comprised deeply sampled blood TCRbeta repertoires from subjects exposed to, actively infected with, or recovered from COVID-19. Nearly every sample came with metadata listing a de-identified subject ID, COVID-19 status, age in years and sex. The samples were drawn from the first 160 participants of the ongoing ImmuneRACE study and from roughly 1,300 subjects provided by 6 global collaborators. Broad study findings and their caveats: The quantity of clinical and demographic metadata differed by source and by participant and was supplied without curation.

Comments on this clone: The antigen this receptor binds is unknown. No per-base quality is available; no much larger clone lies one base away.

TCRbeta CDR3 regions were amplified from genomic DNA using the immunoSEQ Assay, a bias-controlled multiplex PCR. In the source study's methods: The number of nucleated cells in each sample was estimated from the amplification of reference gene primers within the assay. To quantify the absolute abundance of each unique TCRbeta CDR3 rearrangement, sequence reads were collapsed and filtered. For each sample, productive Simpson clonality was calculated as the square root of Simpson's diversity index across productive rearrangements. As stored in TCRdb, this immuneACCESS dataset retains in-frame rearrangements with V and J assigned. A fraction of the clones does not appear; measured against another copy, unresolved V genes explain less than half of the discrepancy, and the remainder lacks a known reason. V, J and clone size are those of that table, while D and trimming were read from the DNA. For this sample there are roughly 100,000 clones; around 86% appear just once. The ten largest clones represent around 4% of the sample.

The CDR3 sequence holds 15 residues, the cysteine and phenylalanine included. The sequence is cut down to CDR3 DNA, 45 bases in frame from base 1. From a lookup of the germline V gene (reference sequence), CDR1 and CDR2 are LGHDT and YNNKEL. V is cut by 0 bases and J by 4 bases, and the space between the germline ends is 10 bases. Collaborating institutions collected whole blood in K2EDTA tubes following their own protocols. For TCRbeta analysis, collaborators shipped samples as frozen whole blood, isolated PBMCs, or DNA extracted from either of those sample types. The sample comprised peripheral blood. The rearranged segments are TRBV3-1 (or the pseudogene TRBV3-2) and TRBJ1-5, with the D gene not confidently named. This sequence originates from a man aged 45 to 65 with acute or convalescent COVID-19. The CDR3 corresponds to CASSQDFRYNQPQHF. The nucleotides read TGTGCCAGCAGCCAAGATTTCAGGTATAATCAGCCCCAGCATTTT.